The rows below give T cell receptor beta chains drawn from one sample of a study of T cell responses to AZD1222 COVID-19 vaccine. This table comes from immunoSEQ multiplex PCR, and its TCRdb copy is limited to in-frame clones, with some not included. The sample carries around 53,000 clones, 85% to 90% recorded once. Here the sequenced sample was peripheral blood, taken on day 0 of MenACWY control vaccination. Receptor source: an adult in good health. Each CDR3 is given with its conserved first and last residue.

CDR3 protein: CASSFVAGVGTQYF
J gene: TRBJ2-3
V gene: TRBV28

CDR3 protein: CASSQGTGAVWANVLTF
J gene: TRBJ2-6
V gene: TRBV4-3

CDR3 protein: CASSIARGYSYEQYF
J gene: TRBJ2-7
V gene: TRBV6-5

CDR3 protein: CASSLPWTGDQPQHF
J gene: TRBJ1-5
V gene: TRBV5-8

CDR3 protein: CAIAGRTGRSYEQYF
J gene: TRBJ2-7
V gene: TRBV10-3

CDR3 protein: CASREPGLAVYEQYF
J gene: TRBJ2-7
V gene: TRBV2

CDR3 protein: CASSLGGLAQETQYF
J gene: TRBJ2-5
V gene: TRBV28

CDR3 protein: CATSRDQTTAEQYF
J gene: TRBJ2-7
V gene: TRBV15

CDR3 protein: CASSQEGNSYQPQHF
J gene: TRBJ1-5
V gene: TRBV4-1

CDR3 protein: CASSLGQRREKLFF
J gene: TRBJ1-4
V gene: TRBV28

CDR3 protein: CASSIGPGGYGYTF
J gene: TRBJ1-2
V gene: TRBV19

CDR3 protein: CASSLPTRTGELFF
J gene: TRBJ2-2
V gene: TRBV7-9

CDR3 protein: CASSQGQGATQETQYF
J gene: TRBJ2-5
V gene: TRBV14

CDR3 protein: CSVIKGEAQYF
J gene: TRBJ2-7
V gene: TRBV29-1

CDR3 protein: CASTGAYNEQFF
J gene: TRBJ2-1
V gene: TRBV6-6

CDR3 protein: CASSPRPGNTEAFF
J gene: TRBJ1-1
V gene: TRBV14

CDR3 protein: CASSYEGYEQYF
J gene: TRBJ2-7
V gene: TRBV6-2/TRBV6-3

CDR3 protein: CASSLTSMVQDTQYF
J gene: TRBJ2-3
V gene: TRBV11-1

CDR3 protein: CASSLESMNTEAFF
J gene: TRBJ1-1
V gene: TRBV27

CDR3 protein: CASSQGRGGYYGYTF
J gene: TRBJ1-2
V gene: TRBV4-3

CDR3 protein: CASRQDAYTEAFF
J gene: TRBJ1-1
V gene: TRBV7-2

CDR3 protein: CASAHVGLNTEAFF
J gene: TRBJ1-1
V gene: TRBV4-2

CDR3 protein: CASSRDRGPSYEQYF
J gene: TRBJ2-7
V gene: TRBV6-2/TRBV6-3

CDR3 protein: CASSPVSGPRDEQYF
J gene: TRBJ2-7
V gene: TRBV18

CDR3 protein: CANSEELQAYEQYF
J gene: TRBJ2-7
V gene: TRBV6-1

CDR3 protein: CASSDLVMGEQFF
J gene: TRBJ2-1
V gene: TRBV6-4

CDR3 protein: CASSIRLALWGNTGELFF
J gene: TRBJ2-2
V gene: TRBV19

CDR3 protein: CASSSFWGDTDTQYF
J gene: TRBJ2-3
V gene: TRBV11-2

CDR3 protein: CASTGEVGETQYF
J gene: TRBJ2-5
V gene: TRBV2

CDR3 protein: CASSHEGYGTGMNEQYF
J gene: TRBJ2-7
V gene: TRBV4-1

CDR3 protein: CASSHSRGETQYF
J gene: TRBJ2-5
V gene: TRBV4-3

CDR3 protein: CAISARDRGVDEQYF
J gene: TRBJ2-7
V gene: TRBV10-3

CDR3 protein: CASSPTAVRVYEQYF
J gene: TRBJ2-7
V gene: TRBV6-2/TRBV6-3

CDR3 protein: CASTTNPAGWYSNQPQHF
J gene: TRBJ1-5
V gene: TRBV19

CDR3 protein: CSASGMSTEAFF
J gene: TRBJ1-1
V gene: TRBV20-1

CDR3 protein: CASSQDRQGPYNEQFF
J gene: TRBJ2-1
V gene: TRBV4-3

CDR3 protein: CASSLVGSEAFF
J gene: TRBJ1-1
V gene: TRBV7-9

CDR3 protein: CAISRGVADTQYF
J gene: TRBJ2-3
V gene: TRBV10-3

CDR3 protein: CASSQRARGPSHEQFF
J gene: TRBJ2-1
V gene: TRBV14

CDR3 protein: CASSQRRERGEQYF
J gene: TRBJ2-7
V gene: TRBV3-1/TRBV3-2

CDR3 protein: CASSQFSGRADEQFF
J gene: TRBJ2-1
V gene: TRBV4-3

CDR3 protein: CASAQGPSYEQYF
J gene: TRBJ2-7
V gene: TRBV27

CDR3 protein: CASSLRLEYGYTF
J gene: TRBJ1-2
V gene: TRBV19

CDR3 protein: CASSLTGVWGALRGQYF
J gene: TRBJ2-7
V gene: TRBV5-1

CDR3 protein: CASSYPRPGQGGLRKYEQYF
J gene: TRBJ2-7
V gene: TRBV28

CDR3 protein: CASSQMGPGLDTYEQYF
J gene: TRBJ2-7
V gene: TRBV4-3

CDR3 protein: CSVASGRGYQETQYF
J gene: TRBJ2-5
V gene: TRBV29-1

CDR3 protein: CATSKGGSAGELFF
J gene: TRBJ2-2
V gene: TRBV24-1

CDR3 protein: CASSYPGGQGFGYTF
J gene: TRBJ1-2
V gene: TRBV6-5

CDR3 protein: CASSVVSPPPYNEQFF
J gene: TRBJ2-1
V gene: TRBV9